These 22 T cell receptor beta chains came from one sample sequenced in a study of cytomegalovirus exposure and HLA in healthy donors. With 60 Vbeta and 13 Jbeta primers, the PCR was carried out. Profiled with immunoSEQ multiplex PCR; TCRdb holds only in-frame clones, not every one. The sample has under 150,000 clones, around four fifths seen once; the top ten hold about 3.7%. The specimen sequenced was PBMCs. Receptors were obtained from a male donor in good health and CMV-seronegative.

The V call is TRBV18, the J call TRBJ1-5; possibly TRBD1 for D (5 bases). Germline V gives CDR1 KGHSH, CDR2 LQKENI. The length of the CDR3 is 14 residues. The V end was cut by 5 bases, the J end by 6 bases, with 14 bases between. The CDR3 protein is CASSTTQGSQPQHF. In DNA form, the CDR3 reads TGTGCCAGCTCAACGACCCAGGGTAGTCAGCCCCAGCATTTT.

This clone came up once. The chain combines TRBV7-8 with TRBJ1-5, with TRBD1 as a possible D gene (5 bases). CDR3 length equals 14 residues. Trimming pared 1 base from V and 9 bases from J, leaving 13 bases between. The V gene's germline CDR1 is SGHVS and CDR2 FQNEAQ. Here the CDR3 reads CASSLVQGDGPQHF. CDR3 DNA sequence: TGTGCCAGCAGCTTAGTGCAGGGTGACGGGCCCCAGCATTTT.

This chain connects TRBV7-2 to TRBJ2-1, with D possibly matching TRBD2 (7 bases). Germline V lookup: CDR1 SGHTA, CDR2 FQGNSA. V was trimmed by 0 bases and J by 9 bases, leaving 12 bases between them. CDR3 length equals 14 residues. The CDR3 loop is CASSLAGGLVEQFF. CDR3 in DNA: TGTGCCAGCAGCTTAGCCGGGGGGCTCGTTGAGCAGTTCTTC.

The chain couples TRBV7-9 to TRBJ2-3; 10 nucleotides match TRBD2. The CDR3 has 16 amino acids. Looked up from germline, CDR1 is SEHNR and CDR2 is FQNEAQ (reference sequence). The V segment lost 0 bases and the J segment 6 bases; nucleotides outside the gene matches: 6. The chain's CDR3 is CASSLASSGRSDTQYF. The CDR3 DNA follows: TGTGCCAGCAGCTTAGCGTCTAGCGGGAGATCCGATACGCAGTATTTT.

The chain links TRBV25-1 to TRBJ2-5; 7 positions agree with TRBD1. The germline CDR1 and CDR2 sequences are MGHDK and SYGVNS. With V trimmed by 10 bases and J by 2 bases, 13 bases remained unmatched. The CDR3 length is 15 residues. Here the CDR3 reads CATKNDRELQETQYF. CDR3 nucleotides: TGTGCCACCAAAAACGACAGGGAACTGCAAGAGACCCAGTACTTC.

This clone was counted only a few times. V is TRBV7-9 and J is TRBJ2-5; D unresolved. V was trimmed by 2 bases and J by 4 bases, leaving 5 bases between them. This CDR3 region has 12 residues. Germline CDR1 is SEHNR and CDR2 is FQNEAQ (reference sequence). Here the CDR3 reads CASSLTLETQYF. The CDR3 coding sequence is TGTGCCAGCAGCTTAACTCTAGAGACCCAGTACTTC.

The gene calls are TRBV6-5 and TRBJ1-2, with D unresolved. Trimming pared 4 bases from V and 4 bases from J, leaving 19 bases between. This CDR3 comprises 16 residues. CDR1 and CDR2 from the germline V gene are MNHEY and SVGAGI. CDR3 DNA sequence: TGTGCCAGCAGTTGGCGTTGGGCCATAGGGAGCTATGGCTACACCTTC. Amino acid sequence: CASSWRWAIGSYGYTF.

The rearrangement links TRBV19 to TRBJ1-5; D gene uncertain. The CDR3 has 11 residues. CDR1 and CDR2 (germline): LNHDA, SQIVND (reference sequence). V lost 8 bases and J 3 bases, leaving 5 bases between the germline ends. The CDR3 DNA reads TGTGCCAGTGGCTCCAATCAGCCCCAGCATTTT. This gives the protein CASGSNQPQHF.

This chain uses TRBV19 with TRBJ2-3; no firm D call. Germline CDR1 and CDR2: LNHDA and SQIVND (reference sequence). V lost 8 bases and J 4 bases, leaving 16 bases between the germline ends. The CDR3 is made up of 14 amino acids. In nucleotides, the CDR3 is TGTGCCAGTCTGAGCTCTAACGTCCCAGATACGCAGTATTTT. It yields the protein CASLSSNVPDTQYF. Full variable domain (missing parts from reference TRBV19 and TRBJ2-3): DGGITQSPKYLFRKEGQNVTLSCEQNLNHDAMYWYRQDPGQGLRLIYYSQIVNDFQKGDIAEGYSVSREKKESFPLTVTSAQKNPTAFYLCASLSSNVPDTQYFGPGTRLTVL.

This clone has more than one count but fewer than ten. The J gene is TRBJ2-2, the V gene TRBV4-1; D is undetermined. V was trimmed by 0 bases and J by 0 bases, leaving 11 bases between them. Per the germline V gene, CDR1 is MGHRA and CDR2 is YSYEKL. CDR3 length: 17 amino acids. The CDR3: CASSQDIYRANTGELFF. DNA for the CDR3: TGCGCCAGCAGCCAAGATATCTACCGAGCGAACACCGGGGAGCTGTTTTTT.

The chain joins TRBV9 to TRBJ1-2, with 9 nucleotides matching TRBD1. Germline CDR1 SGDLS, CDR2 YYNGEE. This CDR3 region has 17 residues. V gave up 4 bases and J gave up 4 bases; unmatched junction bases: 14. The CDR3 DNA reads TGTGCCAGCAGCTCCTGGTCCACAGGGGGCGCGGGCTATGGCTACACCTTC. Translation: CASSSWSTGGAGYGYTF.

This clone was picked up one time. The chain links TRBV7-2 to TRBJ2-3; 7 positions agree with TRBD2. The V segment lost 2 bases and the J segment 6 bases; nucleotides outside the gene matches: 2. In germline, CDR1 is SGHTA, CDR2 FQGNSA. CDR3 length equals 13 residues. The CDR3: CASSLRTSDTQYF. The CDR3, as DNA: TGTGCCAGCAGCTTAAGGACTAGTGATACGCAGTATTTT.

The chain links TRBV5-1 to TRBJ2-2, with 8 bases matching TRBD2. Trimming removed 2 bases from V and 3 bases from J; junction bases left unmatched: 3. The CDR3 has 15 residues. Germline CDR1 and CDR2: SGHRS and YFSETQ. The CDR3 DNA follows: TGCGCCAGCAGCTTAACTAGCGGCTACACCGGGGAGCTGTTTTTT. This sequence encodes CASSLTSGYTGELFF.

Only one count was recorded for this clone. The junction departs from the called germline gene at one end, perhaps through a read error. The chain joins TRBV7-7 to TRBJ2-5; D is perhaps TRBD2 (7 bases). The CDR3 length is 14 residues. Germline-derived CDR1 and CDR2 are SSHAT and FNYEAQ (reference sequence). CDR3 DNA sequence: TGTGCTAGCAGCCTAGGGGGAGGGAGGGAGACCCAGTACTTC. Protein sequence: CASSLGGGRETQYF.

The chain's CDR3 is CASISEHPTDTQYF. CDR3 bases: TGTGCCAGCATAAGTGAACATCCGACAGATACGCAGTATTTT. The V gene is TRBV2, the J gene TRBJ2-3, with unresolved D. Trimming removed 7 bases at V and 3 bases at J, with 14 bases between. The CDR3 has 14 residues. Germline CDR1 is SNHLY and CDR2 is FYNNEI.

V gene TRBV11-3 combines with J gene TRBJ2-2; D remains ambiguous. With 3 bases removed from V and 2 bases from J, the gap between germline ends came to 10 bases. The V gene's germline CDR1 is SGHNT and CDR2 YENEEA. This CDR3 has 15 amino acids. The DNA of the CDR3 is TGTGCCAGCAGCTTTACAGAACTCAACACCGGGGAGCTGTTTTTT. Amino acids: CASSFTELNTGELFF.

The rearrangement links TRBV29-1 to TRBJ1-2; D is possibly TRBD1 (6 bases). Trimming took 1 base from V and 5 from J, leaving 14 bases between them. The length of the CDR3 is 14 residues. CDR1 SQVTM and CDR2 ANQGSEA come from the germline V gene. The CDR3 loop reads CSVEVAGARYGYTF. CDR3 DNA: TGCAGCGTTGAAGTTGCGGGGGCGCGTTATGGCTACACCTTC.

The chain joins TRBV19 to TRBJ1-5; D might be TRBD1 (6 bases). Trimming stripped 6 bases from V and 2 bases from J, with 14 bases between. The germline V gene has CDR1 LNHDA and CDR2 SQIVND (reference sequence). This CDR3 comprises 15 residues. CDR3 sequence reads: CASRVQGFGNQPQHF. CDR3 in DNA: TGTGCCAGTAGGGTACAGGGATTTGGCAATCAGCCCCAGCATTTT.

The CDR3 loop is CASSLSGGPYEQYF. In nucleotides, the CDR3 is TGTGCCAGCTCACTTAGCGGGGGGCCCTACGAGCAGTACTTC. V is TRBV18 and J is TRBJ2-7; TRBD2 aligns across 10 bases. The trim removed 4 bases at V and 2 bases at J, leaving 2 bases unmatched. The CDR3 loop spans 14 amino acids. The V gene's germline CDR1 is KGHSH and CDR2 LQKENI.

The genes are TRBV7-2 and TRBJ2-7; D might be TRBD1 (6 bases). Trimming removed 5 bases at V and 3 bases at J, with 17 bases between. The CDR3 is made up of 15 amino acids. Germline CDR1 reads SGHTA; CDR2 reads FQGNSA. The CDR3 sequence: CASSPIAGQFYEQYF. The CDR3 DNA reads as TGTGCCAGCAGCCCGATAGCCGGACAGTTCTACGAGCAGTACTTC.

The chain uses TRBV27 and TRBJ2-3; TRBD2 aligns across 8 bases. The CDR3 length is 16 residues. The germline V gene has CDR1 MNHEY and CDR2 SMNVEV (reference sequence). J gave up 1 base and V 6 bases, and 9 bases lay outside the gene matches. This CDR3 is CASRSLREVGTDTQYF. The CDR3 DNA is TGTGCCAGCAGGAGCCTGCGGGAGGTTGGCACAGATACGCAGTATTTT.

The V call is TRBV30, the J call TRBJ1-4; D ambiguous. V gave up 1 base and J gave up 0 bases, with 3 bases separating them. Germline CDR1 is GTSNPN and CDR2 is SVGIG (reference sequence). The CDR3 is 13 residues long. As DNA, the CDR3 is TGTGCCTGGAGTGCTGCAACTAATGAAAAACTGTTTTTT. It yields the protein CAWSAATNEKLFF.